This T cell receptor (beta chain) came from a study of blood T cell repertoires in COVID-19. This CDR3 contains 17 residues. V was clipped by 0 bases and J by 2 bases; unmatched bases: 9. Germline V gene data show CDR1 as LGHDT and CDR2 as YNNKEL (reference sequence). Some clones are missing from TCRdb's copy, which holds only in-frame ones; the method was immunoSEQ multiplex PCR. The table has hundreds of thousands of clones, about 82% seen once. This chain uses TRBV3-1 (or the pseudogene TRBV3-2) with TRBJ2-7; 8 bases are shared with TRBD1. The sequencing sample was made of peripheral blood. This TCR came from an elderly woman with COVID-19, enrolled during active disease. The CDR3 loop reads CASSQDCGQGEPYEQYF. The DNA for the CDR3 is TGTGCCAGCAGCCAAGATTGTGGACAGGGTGAACCCTACGAGCAGTACTTC.